The present T cell receptor beta chain was sequenced within a study of response to subunit inactivated influenza vaccine. One entry per CDR3 protein, called by TCRdb with MiXCR from the RT-PCR reads. Among a few hundred thousand distinct CDR3 sequences listed, about 15% were seen once. This CDR3 region has 16 residues. The V end was cut by 4 bases, the J end by 4 bases, with 18 bases between. Germline assignment: CDR1 LGHNA and CDR2 YNFKEQ. The clonotype was recovered from a man aged 50-59 years who received an inactivated influenza vaccine. The chain recombines TRBV4-2 with TRBJ2-3, with a possible D match to TRBD2 (5 bases). The source was PBMCs from blood, collected 11 to 12 days after vaccination. The CDR3 loop is CASSPPSGPEADTQYF. The CDR3 DNA reads as TGTGCCAGCAGCCCCCCGTCCGGACCGGAGGCAGATACGCAGTATTTT.